This T cell receptor beta chain emerged from a study of early stage breast cancer tumors. Repertoires were generated with immunoSEQ multiplex PCR, while TCRdb's copy carries only in-frame clones and drops some. The top ten clones hold more than 3% of a sample with tens of thousands of clones, approximately 80% of them seen once. Trimming shortened V by 0 bases and J by 2 bases, and 4 bases separated the two germline ends. The CDR3 runs to 12 residues. The germline gives CDR1 GTSNPN, CDR2 SVGIG (reference sequence). The clonotype originates from a young adult with breast cancer. Sequenced material: blood. The chain uses TRBV30 and TRBJ2-5; no clear D. CDR3 sequence reads: CAWSVSQETQYF. As DNA, the CDR3 is TGTGCCTGGAGTGTAAGTCAAGAGACCCAGTACTTC.